The 7 T cell receptor beta chains below all came from one sample that was sequenced in a study of blood T cell repertoires in COVID-19. Sequencing used immunoSEQ multiplex PCR; TCRdb keeps in-frame clones, though not all of them. The repertoire consists of 53,000 or so clones, with about 78% occurring once and the leading ten covering less than 25%. Sequenced sample: peripheral blood. The receptors originated from a man aged 50-59 years with active or convalescent COVID-19.

V is TRBV5-1 and J is TRBJ1-1; D might be TRBD1 (6 bases). Germline V gene data show CDR1 as SGHRS and CDR2 as YFSETQ. V gave up 4 bases and J gave up 6 bases, with 10 bases separating them. The CDR3 totals 12 residues. CDR3 loop: CASSEQGAEAFF. The CDR3 DNA is TGCGCCAGCAGCGAACAGGGCGCTGAAGCTTTCTTT.

The chain uses TRBV7-8 and TRBJ1-1; D might be TRBD1 (6 bases). The CDR3 sequence is 15 residues long. Trimming took 5 bases from V and 1 from J, leaving 14 bases between them. In germline, CDR1 is SGHVS, CDR2 FQNEAQ. CDR3 in DNA: TGTGCCAGCAGCCCCCAGACAGGACCGAACACTGAAGCTTTCTTT. Its translation: CASSPQTGPNTEAFF.

This clone appeared a few times. The chain joins TRBV5-1 to TRBJ2-1, with D possibly TRBD1 on 6 matching bases. The V gene's germline CDR1 is SGHRS and CDR2 YFSETQ. The germline V and J ends were trimmed by 6 bases and 0 bases, with 19 bases remaining between them. The CDR3 has 17 residues. The CDR3 nucleotides are TGCGCCAGCAAGTTTATGCTCGGACAGATCTCCTACAATGAGCAGTTCTTC. As protein: CASKFMLGQISYNEQFF.

The CDR3 nucleotides read TGTGCCAGCAGCCCCCCACTTAACACCGGGGAGCTGTTTTTT. This codes for CASSPPLNTGELFF. V and J are TRBV7-2 and TRBJ2-2; D uncertain. V was cut by 5 bases and J by 2 bases, with 9 bases left in between. CDR1 SGHTA and CDR2 FQGNSA come from the germline V gene. The CDR3 length is 14 residues.

This clone was observed a few times. The rearrangement links TRBV5-1 to TRBJ1-3; D possibly corresponds to TRBD1 (6 bases). CDR1 is SGHRS, CDR2 YFSETQ, per germline. Trimming removed 3 bases from V and 2 bases from J, with 15 bases in between. The CDR3 runs 16 residues. The CDR3 DNA reads TGCGCCAGCAGCTCATTCCCAGGGGAAGCTGGAAACACCATATATTTT. Translating it yields CASSSFPGEAGNTIYF.

This sequence joins TRBV7-2 and TRBJ2-7, with D perhaps TRBD1 (5 bases). V was shortened by 1 base and J by 6 bases, with 16 bases between the two germline ends. Germline assignment: CDR1 SGHTA and CDR2 FQGNSA. This CDR3 region has 15 residues. DNA of the CDR3: TGTGCCAGCAGCTTAGGTGGGGCCCTAGTTGGCGAGCAGTACTTC. The encoded protein is CASSLGGALVGEQYF. Full variable domain (missing parts from reference TRBV7-2 and TRBJ2-7): GAGVSQSPSNKVTEKGKDVELRCDPISGHTALYWYRQSLGQGLEFLIYFQGNSAPDKSGLPSDRFSAERTGGSVSTLTIQRTQQEDSAVYLCASSLGGALVGEQYFGPGTRLTVT.

The J gene is TRBJ1-3, the V gene TRBV6-7; no clear D. TRBV6-7 is filed as an ORF, its function uncertain. This CDR3 comprises 13 residues. Trimming stripped 5 bases from V and 6 bases from J, with 11 bases between. CDR3 loop: CASSHRSQNTIYF. For the CDR3, the DNA is TGTGCCAGCAGTCACCGGTCCCAAAACACCATATATTTT.